Shown below are 18 T cell receptor beta chains from a single sample sequenced in a study of blood T cell repertoires in COVID-19. The protocol was immunoSEQ multiplex PCR, while the TCRdb copy is restricted to in-frame clones and leaves out a portion. The top ten hold 4.3% of the sample, which has 400,000 to 550,000 clones, about 89% seen once. Sequenced material: peripheral blood. The receptors were gathered from a woman in her twenties or thirties with acute or convalescent COVID-19.

This clone occurred once. CDR3 in DNA: TGTGCCAGCAGGGACTCAGGGGAATCTGGAAACACCATATATTTT. It translates to CASRDSGESGNTIYF. The chain employs TRBV28 and TRBJ1-3; a weak D match, TRBD1 (6 bases). The CDR3 runs 15 residues. Looked up from germline, CDR1 is MDHEN and CDR2 is SYDVKM. V gave up 6 bases and J gave up 1 base, with 13 bases separating them.

The chain is built from TRBV10-3 and TRBJ2-1; D unclear. The CDR3 length is 13 residues. Germline CDR1 reads ENHRY; CDR2 reads SYGVKD. Trimming left V 7 bases short and J 5 bases short, with 12 bases between. DNA of the CDR3: TGTGCCATCATGACGGCAACAGACAATGAGCAGTTCTTC. Amino acids: CAIMTATDNEQFF.

V gene TRBV12-5 combines with J gene TRBJ2-7, with 12 bases fitting TRBD1. Germline assignment: CDR1 LGHNT and CDR2 FRNRAP. V shed 3 bases, J shed 5 bases, and the junction held 8 bases outside the gene matches. The CDR3 runs to 16 residues. Here the CDR3 reads CASGFGAGTGGHEQYF. CDR3 bases: TGTGCTAGTGGTTTTGGGGCCGGGACAGGGGGCCACGAGCAGTACTTC.

The CDR3 protein is CASSPSQSRFNEQFF. CDR3 sequence (DNA): TGTGCCAGCAGCCCTTCACAGTCCCGCTTCAATGAGCAGTTCTTC. This chain connects TRBV5-5 to TRBJ2-1, with unresolved D. The CDR3 runs 15 residues. Looked up from germline, CDR1 is SGHKS and CDR2 is YYEKEE (reference sequence). Trimming stripped 4 bases from V and 6 bases from J, with 17 bases between.

The chain combines TRBV24-1 with TRBJ2-1; D remains unclear. V dropped 10 bases and J dropped 8 bases, with 14 bases sitting between them. Germline values: CDR1 KGHDR, CDR2 SFDVKD. The CDR3 is 12 residues long. CDR3: CATAGYRDEQFF. The CDR3 bases are TGTGCCACTGCTGGATATCGGGATGAGCAGTTCTTC.

The V and J genes are TRBV7-2 and TRBJ2-3; 8 bases map to TRBD2. The CDR3 has 17 amino acids. CDR1 and CDR2 (germline): SGHTA, FQGNSA. V was clipped by 8 bases and J by 5 bases; unmatched bases: 18. Written as DNA, the CDR3 is TGTGCCAGCTCACCGCCCCGGGGGGGCCGGGGGGGAGATACGCAGTATTTT. Amino acids: CASSPPRGGRGGDTQYF.

J is TRBJ1-5 and V is TRBV28; D is perhaps TRBD1 (5 bases). The CDR3 totals 14 residues. From germline, CDR1 is MDHEN and CDR2 SYDVKM. V was clipped by 2 bases and J by 7 bases, with 12 bases between them. The CDR3 here is CASSLIGDRQPQHF. As DNA, the CDR3 is TGTGCCAGCAGTTTAATAGGGGATCGGCAGCCCCAGCATTTT.

The rearrangement links TRBV4-1 to TRBJ1-2, with TRBD1 matching 7 bases. This CDR3 contains 13 residues. The V and J ends lost 5 bases and 7 bases, in that order; junction bases with no gene match: 7. Germline-derived CDR1 and CDR2 are MGHRA and YSYEKL. CDR3 region: CASSTDRVGGYTF. The CDR3 DNA reads TGCGCCAGCAGCACAGACAGGGTAGGTGGCTACACCTTC.

This clone was observed a single time. The chain is built from TRBV19 and TRBJ2-5; 8 bases are shared with TRBD1. The CDR3 is 15 residues long. Trimming cost V 0 bases and J 4 bases; bases outside gene matches: 4. Germline-derived CDR1 and CDR2 are LNHDA and SQIVND (reference sequence). The CDR3 region has the DNA TGTGCCAGTAGTATAGATCAGGGGGCCGGAGAGACCCAGTACTTC. Translation: CASSIDQGAGETQYF.

V usage is TRBV11-2 and J usage is TRBJ2-3; no definite D call. The CDR3 sequence is 13 residues long. CDR1 is SGHAT, CDR2 FQNNGV, per germline. V was shortened by 2 bases and J by 0 bases, with 3 bases between the two germline ends. The chain's CDR3 is CASSLSSTDTQYF. As DNA, the CDR3 is TGTGCCAGCAGCTTATCTAGCACAGATACGCAGTATTTT.

This chain links TRBV5-6 with TRBJ2-5, with D unclear. V lost 7 bases and J lost 2, with 12 bases in between. This CDR3 has 13 residues. Germline lookup yields CDR1 SGHDT and CDR2 YYEEEE. CDR3 region: CASSMAGQETQYF. CDR3 nucleotide sequence: TGTGCCAGCTCCATGGCAGGTCAAGAGACCCAGTACTTC.

The chain links TRBV28 to TRBJ2-7; 8 bases are shared with TRBD1. The CDR3 is made up of 16 amino acids. Per the germline V gene, CDR1 is MDHEN and CDR2 is SYDVKM. The V and J ends lost 2 bases and 2 bases, in that order; junction bases with no gene match: 8. CDR3 sequence: CASSLRQGSSTYEQYF. Here the CDR3 DNA reads TGTGCCAGCAGTTTACGACAGGGGTCATCAACCTACGAGCAGTACTTC.

The chain is built from TRBV18 and TRBJ2-2; D unclear. The CDR3 spans 13 residues. V was pared by 6 bases and J by 3 bases, with 8 bases between. Looked up from germline, CDR1 is KGHSH and CDR2 is LQKENI. CDR3: CASSWAHTGELFF. Written as DNA, the CDR3 is TGTGCCAGCTCCTGGGCGCACACCGGGGAGCTGTTTTTT.

V gene TRBV19 combines with J gene TRBJ1-5; unclear D gene. Trimming cost V 5 bases and J 1 base, with 18 bases left between them. Per germline, CDR1 LNHDA and CDR2 SQIVND (reference sequence). The length of the CDR3 is 17 residues. The CDR3 DNA follows: TGTGCCAGTAGTCAGCCAAGAGGCGGTGTGAGCAATCAGCCCCAGCATTTT. This encodes CASSQPRGGVSNQPQHF.

This rearrangement joins TRBV5-8 to TRBJ1-1; perhaps TRBD1 as D (5 bases). Trimming took off 0 bases at V and 0 bases at J, with 15 bases between the two ends. This CDR3 is 17 amino acids long. The germline V gene has CDR1 SGHTS and CDR2 YDEGEE. As DNA, the CDR3 is TGTGCCAGCAGCTTGGTGTGGGGCGCTTGGGTGAACACTGAAGCTTTCTTT. It translates to CASSLVWGAWVNTEAFF. The variable domain in full, completed from reference TRBV5-8 and TRBJ1-1, reads EAGVTQSPTHLIKTRGQQATLRCSPISGHTSVYWYQQALGLGLQFLLWYDEGEERNRGNFPPRFSGRQFPNYSSELNVNALELEDSALYLCASSLVWGAWVNTEAFFGQGTRLTVV.

The chain uses TRBV9 and TRBJ2-5; 7 bases fit TRBD2. V shed 2 bases, J shed 9 bases, and the junction held 7 bases outside the gene matches. CDR3 length equals 13 residues. Germline V CDR1 and CDR2: SGDLS, YYNGEE. CDR3 protein: CASSVGTAGAQYF. For the CDR3, the DNA is TGTGCCAGCAGCGTGGGGACTGCGGGGGCCCAGTACTTC.

This chain joins TRBV7-9 and TRBJ2-1, with TRBD1 identical over 9 bases. Germline loops: CDR1 SEHNR, CDR2 FQNEAQ (reference sequence). The V and J ends lost 4 bases and 0 bases, in that order; junction bases with no gene match: 10. The CDR3 length is 18 residues. The CDR3 sequence: CASSSHPGQGISYNEQFF. The CDR3 DNA reads as TGTGCCAGCAGCTCACACCCGGGACAGGGAATCTCCTACAATGAGCAGTTCTTC. The full variable domain, in which reference TRBV7-9 and TRBJ2-1 provide the parts outside the CDR3, is DTGVSQNPRHKITKRGQNVTFRCDPISEHNRLYWYRQTLGQGPEFLTYFQNEAQLEKSRLLSDRFSAERPKGSFSTLEIQRTEQGDSAMYLCASSSHPGQGISYNEQFFGPGTRLTVL.

This chain uses TRBV19 with TRBJ2-6; D is possibly TRBD1 (6 bases). The germline V gene encodes CDR1 LNHDA and CDR2 SQIVND (reference sequence). V was shortened by 0 bases and J by 0 bases, with 18 bases between the two germline ends. CDR3 size: 20 residues. CDR3 amino acids: CASSIESQGDGYSGANVLTF. CDR3 sequence (DNA): TGTGCCAGTAGTATAGAGTCACAGGGTGACGGGTACTCTGGGGCCAACGTCCTGACTTTC. The whole variable domain, filled in from reference TRBV19 and TRBJ2-6, reads DGGITQSPKYLFRKEGQNVTLSCEQNLNHDAMYWYRQDPGQGLRLIYYSQIVNDFQKGDIAEGYSVSREKKESFPLTVTSAQKNPTAFYLCASSIESQGDGYSGANVLTFGAGSRLTVL.